The 9 T cell receptor beta chains in this list originate from one sample, sequenced in a study of PD-L1 blockade in urothelial cancer. The sample's time point: peripheral blood 6 weeks after treatment start. Produced via immunoSEQ multiplex PCR; TCRdb's table is partial and in-frame only. Among more than 45,000 clones listed, around 85% were seen once. Sequenced here: PBMCs, sampled around atezolizumab (anti-PD-L1) treatment. These TCRs come from a man aged 55 to 70 with urothelial cancer.

The chain employs TRBV5-3 and TRBJ2-7, with 12 nucleotides matching TRBD2. TRBV5-3 falls under the ORF class, with uncertain function. The CDR3 has 15 amino acids. V lost 4 bases to trimming and J lost 1 base; unmatched junction nucleotides: 3. This CDR3 is CARSLGTSGSYEQYF. The CDR3 region has the DNA TGTGCCAGAAGCCTTGGGACTAGCGGGTCCTACGAGCAGTACTTC.

The chain is built from TRBV28 and TRBJ1-4; D is undetermined. V was pared by 6 bases and J by 4 bases, with 9 bases between. The germline V gene has CDR1 MDHEN and CDR2 SYDVKM. This CDR3 has 13 residues. Written as DNA, the CDR3 is TGTGCCAGCAGCGAGGAGTTTAATGAAAAACTGTTTTTT. It encodes CASSEEFNEKLFF.

The rearrangement links TRBV19 to TRBJ1-2; 10 positions agree with TRBD1. The CDR3 covers 16 residues. Germline V gene sequence: CDR1 LNHDA, CDR2 SQIVND (reference sequence). The V segment lost 4 bases and the J segment 5 bases; nucleotides outside the gene matches: 10. CDR3 in DNA: TGTGCCAGTAGTACCTCCGGGACAGGGGCCTTATATGGCTACACCTTC. Its translation is CASSTSGTGALYGYTF.

CDR3 region: CASSRTSGGPPADTQYF. As DNA, the CDR3 is TGTGCCAGCAGCAGGACTAGCGGGGGGCCCCCGGCAGATACGCAGTATTTT. The chain links TRBV7-3 to TRBJ2-3; 14 bases agree with TRBD2. The junction had 8 bases not matched to a gene; V was cut back by 5 bases and J by 4 bases. The CDR3 consists of 17 residues. Germline assignment: CDR1 SGHTA and CDR2 FQGTGA.

The V gene is TRBV6-6, the J gene TRBJ1-6; D remains ambiguous. Trimming took 7 bases from V and 8 from J, leaving 9 bases between them. The length of the CDR3 is 12 residues. Germline V CDR1 and CDR2: MNHNY, SVGAGI (reference sequence). The CDR3 region is CASTTPDSPLHF. The CDR3 bases are TGTGCCAGCACCACCCCGGATTCACCCCTCCACTTT.

The count of this clone is one. The chain joins TRBV4-2 to TRBJ2-5; D uncertain. The CDR3 covers 11 residues. V gave up 2 bases and J gave up 5 bases, with 3 bases separating them. Per germline, CDR1 LGHNA and CDR2 YNFKEQ. The CDR3 is CASSQRETQYF. CDR3 nucleotides: TGTGCCAGCAGCCAACGGGAGACCCAGTACTTC.

The V and J genes are TRBV7-9 and TRBJ2-7, with D unresolved. Per the germline V gene, CDR1 is SEHNR and CDR2 is FQNEAQ (reference sequence). V lost 0 bases to trimming and J lost 4 bases, with 4 bases between them. The CDR3 is 12 amino acids. The DNA of the CDR3 is TGTGCCAGCAGCTTAGCTCATTACGAGCAGTACTTC. This codes for CASSLAHYEQYF.

J is TRBJ2-3 and V is TRBV5-6; the D gene is possibly TRBD1 (6 bases). Germline lookup yields CDR1 SGHDT and CDR2 YYEEEE. The V end was cut by 3 bases, the J end by 0 bases, with 11 bases between. CDR3 length: 15 residues. This chain's CDR3 is CASSSITGSTDTQYF. DNA for the CDR3: TGTGCCAGCAGCTCCATAACAGGGAGCACAGATACGCAGTATTTT.

In DNA form, the CDR3 reads TGTGCCAGCAGCTTGGGTACCCGAGACACTGAAGCTTTCTTT. Amino acid sequence: CASSLGTRDTEAFF. The rearrangement uses TRBV5-4 and TRBJ1-1; D gene unclear. The germline gives CDR1 SGHNT, CDR2 YYREEE (reference sequence). The CDR3 runs to 14 residues. V was clipped by 0 bases and J by 3 bases, with 9 bases between them.